The rows below give T cell receptor beta chains drawn from one sample of a study of T cell responses to AZD1222 COVID-19 vaccine. Only in-frame clones appear in the TCRdb table, and some are missing; sequencing was by immunoSEQ multiplex PCR. The sample shows roughly 150,000 clones, roughly 90% of them seen only once. Sample: peripheral blood, taken 28 days after the second AZD1222 dose. The receptors come from an adult who received the AZD1222 COVID-19 vaccine. The CDR3 runs from the conserved cysteine through the conserved F or W. The D gene is left open where the match is weak. Part of the rows lack a size; the others show once, few, many or a class for expanded clones.

cdr3_aa: CASSQVSNIGKLFF
cdr3_nt: TGTGCCAGCAGCCAAGTCTCTAATATAGGAAAACTGTTTTTT
j_call: TRBJ1-4
cdr3_length: 14
v_call: TRBV14
d_call: -
clone_size: -

cdr3_aa: CASSRSGIEQFF
cdr3_nt: TGTGCCAGCAGCCGTAGCGGGATTGAGCAGTTCTTC
j_call: TRBJ2-1
cdr3_length: 12
v_call: TRBV14
d_call: TRBD2
clone_size: -

cdr3_aa: CASSRQGARGYTF
cdr3_nt: TGTGCCAGCAGCCGACAGGGGGCTAGGGGCTACACCTTC
j_call: TRBJ1-2
cdr3_length: 13
v_call: TRBV3-1/TRBV3-2
d_call: TRBD1
clone_size: -

cdr3_aa: CSASEASGYNEQFF
cdr3_nt: TGCAGTGCTAGTGAAGCTAGCGGGTACAATGAGCAGTTCTTC
j_call: TRBJ2-1
cdr3_length: 14
v_call: TRBV20-1
d_call: TRBD2
clone_size: -

cdr3_aa: CSARDLGEVQPQHF
cdr3_nt: TGCAGTGCTCGTGACCTGGGGGAGGTGCAGCCCCAGCATTTT
j_call: TRBJ1-5
cdr3_length: 14
v_call: TRBV20-1
d_call: -
clone_size: -

cdr3_aa: CASSPRTAVNEQFF
cdr3_nt: TGCGCCAGCAGCCCTAGGACGGCTGTCAATGAGCAGTTCTTC
j_call: TRBJ2-1
cdr3_length: 14
v_call: TRBV5-1
d_call: -
clone_size: -

cdr3_aa: CSASMEYGNQPQHF
cdr3_nt: TGCAGTGCTAGTATGGAATACGGCAATCAGCCCCAGCATTTT
j_call: TRBJ1-5
cdr3_length: 14
v_call: TRBV20-1
d_call: -
clone_size: -

cdr3_aa: CASSQEASGSRSYNEQFF
cdr3_nt: TGCGCCAGCAGCCAAGAGGCTAGCGGGAGTCGTTCCTACAATGAGCAGTTCTTC
j_call: TRBJ2-1
cdr3_length: 18
v_call: TRBV4-3
d_call: TRBD2
clone_size: -

cdr3_aa: CSVAREGNTEAFF
cdr3_nt: TGCAGCGTCGCAAGGGAAGGGAACACTGAAGCTTTCTTT
j_call: TRBJ1-1
cdr3_length: 13
v_call: TRBV29-1
d_call: -
clone_size: -

cdr3_aa: CASSLAWDRANEQFF
cdr3_nt: TGCGCCAGCAGCTTGGCCTGGGACAGGGCCAATGAGCAGTTCTTC
j_call: TRBJ2-1
cdr3_length: 15
v_call: TRBV5-1
d_call: TRBD1
clone_size: once

cdr3_aa: CASSVAAGIGSTEAFF
cdr3_nt: TGTGCCAGCAGCGTAGCCGCGGGGATCGGGAGCACTGAAGCTTTCTTT
j_call: TRBJ1-1
cdr3_length: 16
v_call: TRBV9
d_call: -
clone_size: -

cdr3_aa: CSATLGQLQSF
cdr3_nt: TGCAGTGCTACCTTGGGACAGCTCCAATCCTTC
j_call: TRBJ2-7
cdr3_length: 11
v_call: TRBV20-1
d_call: TRBD1
clone_size: -

cdr3_aa: CASSYRGPNTEAFF
cdr3_nt: TGTGCCAGCAGTTACCGGGGGCCGAACACTGAAGCTTTCTTT
j_call: TRBJ1-1
cdr3_length: 14
v_call: TRBV5-6
d_call: -
clone_size: few

cdr3_aa: CASSPDRGAYYGYTF
cdr3_nt: TGTGCCAGTAGTCCGGACAGGGGGGCTTACTATGGCTACACCTTC
j_call: TRBJ1-2
cdr3_length: 15
v_call: TRBV19
d_call: TRBD1
clone_size: -

cdr3_aa: CASSIDRGSQYF
cdr3_nt: TGTGCCAGCAGCATCGACAGGGGGTCACAGTATTTT
j_call: TRBJ2-3
cdr3_length: 12
v_call: TRBV7-3
d_call: TRBD1
clone_size: -

cdr3_aa: CASSFPGGRGLGNQPQHF
cdr3_nt: TGTGCCAGCAGTTTCCCCGGGGGCAGGGGCCTGGGCAATCAGCCCCAGCATTTT
j_call: TRBJ1-5
cdr3_length: 18
v_call: TRBV6-2/TRBV6-3
d_call: -
clone_size: -

cdr3_aa: CASRDRESLRSPLHF
cdr3_nt: TGTGCCAGCCGGGACAGGGAGTCCCTCCGGTCACCCCTCCACTTT
j_call: TRBJ1-6
cdr3_length: 15
v_call: TRBV2
d_call: TRBD1
clone_size: -

cdr3_aa: CASRYGGGTGELFF
cdr3_nt: TGTGCCAGTCGTTACGGCGGGGGCACCGGGGAGCTGTTTTTT
j_call: TRBJ2-2
cdr3_length: 14
v_call: TRBV19
d_call: TRBD2
clone_size: -

cdr3_aa: CASSAGTFYEKLFF
cdr3_nt: TGTGCCAGCAGCGCTGGGACATTTTATGAAAAACTGTTTTTT
j_call: TRBJ1-4
cdr3_length: 14
v_call: TRBV9
d_call: -
clone_size: -

cdr3_aa: CASSLVFQRGGTEAFF
cdr3_nt: TGCGCCAGCAGCTTGGTTTTTCAACGGGGGGGCACTGAAGCTTTCTTT
j_call: TRBJ1-1
cdr3_length: 16
v_call: TRBV5-1
d_call: -
clone_size: -

cdr3_aa: CASGTDNTEAFF
cdr3_nt: TGTGCCAGCGGGACAGATAACACTGAAGCTTTCTTT
j_call: TRBJ1-1
cdr3_length: 12
v_call: TRBV28
d_call: TRBD1
clone_size: once

cdr3_aa: CASNRQGRGYTF
cdr3_nt: TGTGCCAGCAATAGACAGGGACGTGGCTACACCTTC
j_call: TRBJ1-2
cdr3_length: 12
v_call: TRBV28
d_call: TRBD1
clone_size: -

cdr3_aa: CASSLLAAGNTIYF
cdr3_nt: TGTGCCAGCAGCTTATTGGCAGCTGGAAACACCATATATTTT
j_call: TRBJ1-3
cdr3_length: 14
v_call: TRBV11-2
d_call: -
clone_size: -

cdr3_aa: CASNLVRGRTEAFF
cdr3_nt: TGTGCCAGCAACCTGGTTCGGGGCCGGACTGAAGCTTTCTTT
j_call: TRBJ1-1
cdr3_length: 14
v_call: TRBV28
d_call: -
clone_size: -

cdr3_aa: CASRPFSGLEAFF
cdr3_nt: TGTGCCAGCAGACCCTTTTCGGGTCTTGAAGCTTTCTTT
j_call: TRBJ1-1
cdr3_length: 13
v_call: TRBV6-5
d_call: -
clone_size: -

cdr3_aa: CAISRGIGTTEAFF
cdr3_nt: TGTGCCATCAGTCGGGGTATCGGGACCACTGAAGCTTTCTTT
j_call: TRBJ1-1
cdr3_length: 14
v_call: TRBV10-3
d_call: -
clone_size: -

cdr3_aa: CASSEPTFRTYKYEQYF
cdr3_nt: TGTGCCAGCAGTGAACCCACCTTCCGGACTTATAAATACGAGCAGTACTTC
j_call: TRBJ2-7
cdr3_length: 17
v_call: TRBV6-1
d_call: -
clone_size: few

cdr3_aa: CASSDGQPQHF
cdr3_nt: TGTGCCAGCAGTGATGGTCAGCCCCAGCATTTT
j_call: TRBJ1-5
cdr3_length: 11
v_call: TRBV2
d_call: -
clone_size: -

cdr3_aa: CASSGAGGTQPQHF
cdr3_nt: TGTGCCAGCAGCGGCGCGGGGGGCACTCAGCCCCAGCATTTT
j_call: TRBJ1-5
cdr3_length: 14
v_call: TRBV28
d_call: -
clone_size: -

cdr3_aa: CAWSAWGTDTQYF
cdr3_nt: TGTGCCTGGAGCGCCTGGGGAACAGATACGCAGTATTTT
j_call: TRBJ2-3
cdr3_length: 13
v_call: TRBV30
d_call: -
clone_size: -

cdr3_aa: CASSAYEKLFF
cdr3_nt: TGTGCCAGCAGTGCCTATGAAAAACTGTTTTTT
j_call: TRBJ1-4
cdr3_length: 11
v_call: TRBV2
d_call: -
clone_size: -